This T cell receptor (beta chain) was captured by sequencing in a study of regulatory T cells in long-lasting Graves disease. Study results and caveats: With persistent disease, TRBV28, TRBJ1-2 and TRBJ2-5 were the favored segments. Newly diagnosed patients had higher TCR diversity than persistent Graves' patients did.

A remark on this clonotype: Antigen specificity is unknown.

Noted time point: persistent/refractory GD, antithyroid drugs over 5 years with positive TRAb. The TCR library was made from RNA that had been extracted from PBMCs in TRIzol. American Thyroid Association guidelines were used to diagnose Graves' disease. Patients of an endocrinology department in Xi'an, China, were included. Germline V gene sequence: CDR1 MNHNS, CDR2 SASEGT. Trimming stripped 7 bases from V and 3 bases from J, with 10 bases between. The CDR3 is 12 amino acids. Researchers made TCR beta libraries by using iRepertoire HTBI primers and running Arm-PCR on CDR3 regions. MiXCR was run by TCRdb on the multiplex PCR reads, yielding one entry per CDR3 protein. The sample consists of 400,000 or so distinct CDR3 sequences, roughly 20% of them appearing once.

The TCR comes from a female donor with Graves disease. The V gene is TRBV6-1, the J gene TRBJ2-7, with D possibly being TRBD2 (6 bases). This specimen was peripheral blood mononuclear cells (PBMCs), taken when the disease was refractory, from a patient treated with antithyroid drugs. CDR3 DNA sequence: TGTGCCAGCATGGGACTTCACTACGAGCAGTACTTC. Its protein product is CASMGLHYEQYF.